The source of this T cell receptor (beta chain) is a study of cytomegalovirus exposure and HLA in healthy donors. Study-wide findings and caveats: In vitro confirmation showed three CMV-associated chains to be CMV antigen specific.

Concerning this clone: Its antigen is as yet unknown. One end of the junction does not line up with germline, which may come from a read error.

CDR3 length: 17 amino acids. Germline CDR1 and CDR2: SEHNR and FQNEAQ (reference sequence). Samples came from healthy bone marrow donors. PCR used 60 Vbeta primers and 13 Jbeta primers. This table comes from immunoSEQ multiplex PCR, and its TCRdb copy is limited to in-frame clones, with some not included. This table has around 85,000 clones, more than 70% appearing once. This receptor was obtained from a man aged 60 to 75 in good health and CMV-seronegative. The genes are TRBV7-9 and TRBJ2-6, with TRBD1 matching over 11 bases. Sequenced material: PBMCs. The CDR3 sequence: CSSSLGQGAAGANVLTF. CDR3 DNA: TGTTCCAGCAGCTTAGGACAGGGGGCGGCTGGGGCCAACGTCCTGACTTTC.